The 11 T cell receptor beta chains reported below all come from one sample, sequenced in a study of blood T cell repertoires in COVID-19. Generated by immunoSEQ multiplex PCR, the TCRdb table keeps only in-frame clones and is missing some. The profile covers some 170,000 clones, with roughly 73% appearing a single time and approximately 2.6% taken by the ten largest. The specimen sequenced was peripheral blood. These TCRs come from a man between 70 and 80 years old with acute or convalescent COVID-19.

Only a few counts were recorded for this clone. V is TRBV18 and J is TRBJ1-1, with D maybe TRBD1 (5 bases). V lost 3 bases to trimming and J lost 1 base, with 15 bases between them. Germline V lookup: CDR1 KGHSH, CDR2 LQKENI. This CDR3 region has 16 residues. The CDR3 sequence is CASSPDFAGSNTEAFF. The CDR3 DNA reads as TGTGCCAGCTCACCCGACTTCGCAGGGTCGAACACTGAAGCTTTCTTT.

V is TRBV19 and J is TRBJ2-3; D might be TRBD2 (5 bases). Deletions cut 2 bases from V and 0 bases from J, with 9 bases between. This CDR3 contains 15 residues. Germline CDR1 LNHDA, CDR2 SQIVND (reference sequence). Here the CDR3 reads CASSISGESTDTQYF. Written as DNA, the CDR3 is TGTGCCAGTAGTATATCCGGGGAAAGCACAGATACGCAGTATTTT.

The CDR3 sequence: CASSFGGGLASYEQYF. CDR3 coding DNA: TGTGCCAGCAGCTTTGGTGGGGGACTAGCGAGCTACGAGCAGTACTTC. V and J are TRBV5-4 and TRBJ2-7; TRBD2 matches 10 bases. This CDR3 is built from 16 residues. J gave up 3 bases and V 2 bases, and 8 bases lay outside the gene matches. Germline V gene data show CDR1 as SGHNT and CDR2 as YYREEE (reference sequence).

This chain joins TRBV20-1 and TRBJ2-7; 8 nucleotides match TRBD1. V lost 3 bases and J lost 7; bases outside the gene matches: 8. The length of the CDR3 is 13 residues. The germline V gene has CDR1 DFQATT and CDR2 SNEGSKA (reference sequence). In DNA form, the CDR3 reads TGCAGTGCTAGTTCCAGGGGGCCGGGTGAGCAGTACTTC. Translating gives CSASSRGPGEQYF.

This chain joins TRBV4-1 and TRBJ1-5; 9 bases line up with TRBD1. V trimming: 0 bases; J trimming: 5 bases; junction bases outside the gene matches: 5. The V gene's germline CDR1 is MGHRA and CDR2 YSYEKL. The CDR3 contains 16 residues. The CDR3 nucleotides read TGCGCCAGCAGCCAAGAGGACAGGGGAAGCGATCAGCCCCAGCATTTT. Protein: CASSQEDRGSDQPQHF.

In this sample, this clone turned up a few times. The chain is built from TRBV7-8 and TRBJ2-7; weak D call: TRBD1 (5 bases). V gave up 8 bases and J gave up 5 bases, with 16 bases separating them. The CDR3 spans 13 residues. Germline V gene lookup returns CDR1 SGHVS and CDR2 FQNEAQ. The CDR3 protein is CASQGEEKHEQYF. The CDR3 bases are TGTGCCAGCCAGGGCGAGGAGAAGCACGAGCAGTACTTC.

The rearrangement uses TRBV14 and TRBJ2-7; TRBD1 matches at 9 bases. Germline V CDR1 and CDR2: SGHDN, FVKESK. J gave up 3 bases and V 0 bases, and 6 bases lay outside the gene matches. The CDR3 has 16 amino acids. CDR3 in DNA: TGTGCCAGCAGCCAAGAAATCGGACAGGGGTACTACGAGCAGTACTTC. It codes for CASSQEIGQGYYEQYF. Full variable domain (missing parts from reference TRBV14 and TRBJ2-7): EAGVTQFPSHSVIEKGQTVTLRCDPISGHDNLYWYRRVMGKEIKFLLHFVKESKQDESGMPNNRFLAERTGGTYSTLKVQPAELEDSGVYFCASSQEIGQGYYEQYFGPGTRLTVT.

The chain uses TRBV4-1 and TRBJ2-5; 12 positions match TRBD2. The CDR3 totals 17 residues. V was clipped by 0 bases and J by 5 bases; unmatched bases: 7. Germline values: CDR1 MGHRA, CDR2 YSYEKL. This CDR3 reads CASSQDSLAGGPETQYF. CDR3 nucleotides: TGCGCCAGCAGCCAAGATAGTCTAGCGGGAGGGCCGGAGACCCAGTACTTC.

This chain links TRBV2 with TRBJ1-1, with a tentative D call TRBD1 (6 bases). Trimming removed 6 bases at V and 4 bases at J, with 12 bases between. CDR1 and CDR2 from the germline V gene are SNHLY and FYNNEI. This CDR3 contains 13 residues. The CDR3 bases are TGTGCCAGCAGCGCACAGGGAGCCACTGAAGCTTTCTTT. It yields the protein CASSAQGATEAFF. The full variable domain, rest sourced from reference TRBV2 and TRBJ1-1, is EPEVTQTPSHQVTQMGQEVILRCVPISNHLYFYWYRQILGQKVEFLVSFYNNEISEKSEIFDDQFSVERPDGSNFTLKIRSTKLEDSAMYFCASSAQGATEAFFGQGTRLTVV.

CDR3 DNA sequence: TGTGCCAGCAGCCAAGAGGGAGTGAGCTCCTATAATTCACCCCTCCACTTT. It translates to CASSQEGVSSYNSPLHF. The V call is TRBV14, the J call TRBJ1-6, with no clear D. Trimming stripped 0 bases from V and 0 bases from J, with 9 bases between. Germline V gene data show CDR1 as SGHDN and CDR2 as FVKESK. This CDR3 region has 17 residues.

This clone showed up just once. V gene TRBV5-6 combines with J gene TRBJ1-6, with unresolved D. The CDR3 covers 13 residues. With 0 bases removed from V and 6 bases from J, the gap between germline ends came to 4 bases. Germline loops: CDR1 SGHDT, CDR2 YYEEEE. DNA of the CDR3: TGTGCCAGCAGCTTGGAGCCTAATTCACCCCTCCACTTT. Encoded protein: CASSLEPNSPLHF. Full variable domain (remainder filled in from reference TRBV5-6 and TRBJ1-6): DAGVTQSPTHLIKTRGQQVTLRCSPKSGHDTVSWYQQALGQGPQFIFQYYEEEERQRGNFPDRFSGHQFPNYSSELNVNALLLGDSALYLCASSLEPNSPLHFGNGTRLTVT.